One and the same sample provided the 9 T cell receptor beta chains below, sequenced in a study of T cell changes during pregnancy in multiple sclerosis. Some clones are missing from TCRdb's copy, which holds only in-frame ones; the method was immunoSEQ multiplex PCR. The repertoire includes roughly 97,000 clones, roughly nine tenths of them detected once, and approximately 0.76% sits in the top ten. This specimen was peripheral blood, taken in the second trimester of pregnancy. Receptors originate from a female donor in good health, enrolled as a control in a pregnancy study.

The chain links TRBV7-2 to TRBJ2-1; 9 positions agree with TRBD2. This CDR3 is built from 16 residues. The ends lost 1 base at V and 5 bases at J; junction bases unmatched: 6. Germline V CDR1 and CDR2: SGHTA, FQGNSA. Here the CDR3 reads CASSLVSSGTHNEQFF. Here the CDR3 DNA reads TGTGCCAGCAGCTTAGTTTCTAGCGGGACTCACAATGAGCAGTTCTTC.

The rearrangement joins TRBV15 to TRBJ1-1; D unclear. Per germline, CDR1 LNHNV and CDR2 YYDKDF (reference sequence). This CDR3 comprises 12 residues. Trimming cost V 9 bases and J 1 base, with 9 bases left between them. CDR3 sequence reads: CATGRQNTEAFF. The CDR3 DNA sequence: TGTGCCACGGGGAGACAGAACACTGAAGCTTTCTTT. The full variable domain, completed using reference TRBV15 and TRBJ1-1, is DAMVIQNPRYQVTQFGKPVTLSCSQTLNHNVMYWYQQKSSQAPKLLFHYYDKDFNNEADTPDNFQSRRPNTSFCFLDIRSPGLGDTAMYLCATGRQNTEAFFGQGTRLTVV.

The chain joins TRBV6-5 to TRBJ1-1; D might be TRBD1 (6 bases). In germline, CDR1 is MNHEY, CDR2 SVGAGI. Trimming cost V 6 bases and J 2 bases, with 16 bases left between them. This CDR3 has 15 amino acids. DNA for the CDR3: TGTGCCAGCAGAAGGACAGATCCCCCAAACACTGAAGCTTTCTTT. As protein: CASRRTDPPNTEAFF.

The J gene is TRBJ2-7, the V gene TRBV5-1; 7 bases align to TRBD1. Trimming took 5 bases from V and 3 from J; bases not matched to a gene: 8. Germline CDR1 SGHRS, CDR2 YFSETQ. CDR3 length equals 14 residues. This CDR3 is CASREPGQLYEQYF. The CDR3, as DNA: TGCGCCAGCAGAGAACCGGGACAGCTCTACGAGCAGTACTTC.

The V call is TRBV9, the J call TRBJ2-1; TRBD2 agrees at 10 bases. V shed 3 bases and J 7 bases; nucleotides not matched to a gene: 4. Germline CDR1 reads SGDLS; CDR2 reads YYNGEE. The CDR3 consists of 14 residues. The CDR3 coding sequence is TGTGCCAGCAGCGCCGGGACTAGCGCGAATGAGCAGTTCTTC. Its protein product is CASSAGTSANEQFF.

This chain connects TRBV6-5 to TRBJ1-6, with no clear D. Trimming shortened V by 6 bases and J by 10 bases, and 16 bases separated the two germline ends. The CDR3 is 14 residues long. The germline gives CDR1 MNHEY, CDR2 SVGAGI. The DNA of the CDR3 is TGTGCCAGCAGCCCCGATGATTCGGGGTCACCCCTCCACTTT. Its translation: CASSPDDSGSPLHF.

The V gene is TRBV18, the J gene TRBJ2-7; D unresolved. V was clipped by 3 bases and J by 0 bases, with 15 bases between them. From germline, CDR1 is KGHSH and CDR2 LQKENI. CDR3 length: 16 amino acids. CDR3 DNA: TGTGCCAGCTCACCTCAACCTAGGCAGACCTCCTACGAGCAGTACTTC. The encoded protein is CASSPQPRQTSYEQYF.

The chain has TRBV15 and TRBJ1-1; D is perhaps TRBD1 (5 bases). With 1 base removed from V and 10 bases from J, the gap between germline ends came to 28 bases. The V gene's germline CDR1 is LNHNV and CDR2 YYDKDF (reference sequence). There are 18 residues in the CDR3. In nucleotides, the CDR3 is TGTGCCACCAGCAGAGTTCTCGGGGGAGCAGGGAATCATTTCGGAGCTTTCTTT. It translates to CATSRVLGGAGNHFGAFF.

The V and J genes are TRBV6-1 and TRBJ1-1; possible D gene TRBD1, 5 bases. Germline assignment: CDR1 MNHNS and CDR2 SASEGT. Trimming stripped 5 bases from V and 6 bases from J, with 16 bases between. This CDR3 is built from 14 residues. The CDR3 is CASSSGVLGPEAFF. The CDR3 DNA reads TGTGCCAGCAGTTCCGGCGTCCTGGGGCCTGAAGCTTTCTTT.